One and the same sample provided the 21 T cell receptor beta chains below, sequenced in a study of cytomegalovirus exposure and HLA in healthy donors. The PCR contained 60 Vbeta and 13 Jbeta primers. The protocol was immunoSEQ multiplex PCR, while the TCRdb copy is restricted to in-frame clones and leaves out a portion. The sample lists more than 110,000 clones; more than 70% were seen once. Sequences were obtained from PBMCs. The receptors stem from a woman between 45 and 65 years old in good health and CMV-seronegative.

J is TRBJ1-2 and V is TRBV5-1; D unclear. V gave up 4 bases and J gave up 0 bases, with 7 bases separating them. There are 13 residues in the CDR3. Germline V lookup: CDR1 SGHRS, CDR2 YFSETQ. As DNA, the CDR3 is TGCGCCAGCAGCAACGGGACTAACTATGGCTACACCTTC. Encoded protein: CASSNGTNYGYTF.

This clone was detected only a few times. The chain combines TRBV7-6 with TRBJ2-7; TRBD1 aligns across 9 bases. Trimming took 5 bases from V and 6 from J; bases not matched to a gene: 14. From germline, CDR1 is SGHVS and CDR2 FNYEAQ. This CDR3 is built from 16 residues. In DNA form, the CDR3 reads TGTGCCAGCAGCCTGGCGCCCCCGGGACAGGGTTCCGAGCAGTACTTC. This sequence encodes CASSLAPPGQGSEQYF.

The J gene is TRBJ1-5, the V gene TRBV30, with a possible D match to TRBD1 (5 bases). This CDR3 has 13 amino acids. The germline V gene encodes CDR1 GTSNPN and CDR2 SVGIG (reference sequence). Trimming shortened V by 1 base and J by 3 bases, and 7 bases separated the two germline ends. The CDR3, as DNA: TGTGCCTGGAGTGGCAGGGACAATCAGCCCCAGCATTTT. As protein: CAWSGRDNQPQHF.

CDR3 coding DNA: TGTGCCAGCAGCTTACGATCCCCAGGCTACGAGCAGTACTTC. This translates into CASSLRSPGYEQYF. This chain connects TRBV7-3 to TRBJ2-7, with D unresolved. Trimming left V 2 bases short and J 3 bases short, with 11 bases between. The CDR3 extends over 14 amino acids. Germline V CDR1 and CDR2: SGHTA, FQGTGA.

The chain has TRBV6-1 and TRBJ1-5; possibly TRBD1 for D (5 bases). This CDR3 region has 14 residues. With 3 bases removed from V and 3 bases from J, the gap between germline ends came to 9 bases. Germline V CDR1 and CDR2: MNHNS, SASEGT. CDR3 DNA sequence: TGTGCCAGCAGTGAGAACAGGCTCAATCAGCCCCAGCATTTT. This codes for CASSENRLNQPQHF.

The chain combines TRBV5-1 with TRBJ1-2, with TRBD1 identical over 11 bases. Germline trimming cut 4 bases from V and 8 bases from J; bases unmatched to any gene: 4. The V gene's germline CDR1 is SGHRS and CDR2 YFSETQ. The CDR3 consists of 13 residues. The CDR3 sequence: CASSQGQGVGYTF. The CDR3 DNA follows: TGCGCCAGCAGCCAGGGACAGGGGGTCGGCTACACCTTC.

The chain uses TRBV7-6 and TRBJ2-1; tentative D call: TRBD1 (5 bases). CDR3 length: 14 amino acids. Germline loops: CDR1 SGHVS, CDR2 FNYEAQ. V shed 5 bases and J shed 4 bases, with 12 bases lying between them. Written as DNA, the CDR3 is TGTGCCAGCAGCCAGGGTACAGATTACAATGAGCAGTTCTTC. This sequence encodes CASSQGTDYNEQFF.

The chain has TRBV18 and TRBJ2-1, with TRBD2 as a possible D gene (6 bases). This CDR3 has 14 amino acids. Trimming removed 6 bases at V and 0 bases at J, with 9 bases between. Germline CDR1 and CDR2: KGHSH and LQKENI. Here the CDR3 reads CASSRGSSYNEQFF. CDR3 bases: TGTGCCAGCTCTCGGGGGAGCTCCTACAATGAGCAGTTCTTC.

V gene TRBV6-5 combines with J gene TRBJ1-2; 9 bases agree with TRBD1. Germline V gene lookup returns CDR1 MNHEY and CDR2 SVGAGI. CDR3 size: 14 residues. Trimming removed 5 bases from V and 6 bases from J; junction bases left unmatched: 7. In DNA, the CDR3 is TGTGCCAGCAGTCCTGGGACAGGGTATCATGGCTACACCTTC. Its translation is CASSPGTGYHGYTF.

This clone was counted once. The chain combines TRBV7-8 with TRBJ2-2; possible D gene TRBD2, 5 bases. Per germline, CDR1 SGHVS and CDR2 FQNEAQ. The CDR3 has 13 residues. V dropped 8 bases and J dropped 6 bases, with 13 bases sitting between them. CDR3 DNA: TGTGCCAGCCGAAGCGGAGTGGCCGGGGAGCTGTTTTTT. Protein: CASRSGVAGELFF.

V gene TRBV11-2 combines with J gene TRBJ1-2; 8 positions agree with TRBD1. CDR1 is SGHAT, CDR2 FQNNGV, per germline. The CDR3 spans 14 residues. The V gene end was trimmed by 5 bases and the J gene end by 4 bases; junction bases not matched to a gene: 6. The CDR3, as DNA: TGTGCCAGCAGCACGGACAGGGTGGGCTATGGCTACACCTTC. This sequence encodes CASSTDRVGYGYTF.

The chain employs TRBV19 and TRBJ1-5; 8 nucleotides align to TRBD1. Trimming took 2 bases from V and 7 from J; bases not matched to a gene: 7. Germline V lookup: CDR1 LNHDA, CDR2 SQIVND (reference sequence). The CDR3 consists of 15 residues. The CDR3 reads CASSIPGQGVQPQHF. DNA of the CDR3: TGTGCCAGTAGTATACCCGGACAGGGCGTACAGCCCCAGCATTTT.

This chain uses TRBV28 with TRBJ1-2; 7 bases are shared with TRBD1. V dropped 7 bases and J dropped 4; count of bases not matched to a gene: 9. The germline V gene encodes CDR1 MDHEN and CDR2 SYDVKM. The CDR3 length is 14 residues. As DNA, the CDR3 is TGTGCCAGCACCTTCCCGGGACAGTCCTATGGCTACACCTTC. Protein: CASTFPGQSYGYTF.

CDR3 residues: CASSPLGGNTEAFF. CDR3 DNA: TGTGCCAGCAGCCCACTAGGGGGGAACACTGAAGCTTTCTTT. This chain joins TRBV7-3 and TRBJ1-1, with D perhaps matching TRBD1 (6 bases). The V end was cut by 5 bases, the J end by 1 base, with 11 bases between. The V gene's germline CDR1 is SGHTA and CDR2 FQGTGA. The CDR3 runs to 14 residues. Complete variable domain (other parts from reference TRBV7-3 and TRBJ1-1): GAGVSQTPSNKVTEKGKYVELRCDPISGHTALYWYRQSLGQGPEFLIYFQGTGAADDSGLPNDRFFAVRPEGSVSTLKIQRTERGDSAVYLCASSPLGGNTEAFFGQGTRLTVV.

The chain employs TRBV10-3 and TRBJ2-7, with TRBD1 as a possible D gene (5 bases). This CDR3 has 14 residues. Looked up from germline, CDR1 is ENHRY and CDR2 is SYGVKD. Between the trimmed V and J ends, which lost 4 bases and 6 bases, there was a span of 16 bases. DNA for the CDR3: TGTGCCATCAGTGTCGTAGGGGTGTCGGGCGAGCAGTACTTC. Residues: CAISVVGVSGEQYF.

The rearrangement uses TRBV7-3 and TRBJ2-1; TRBD2 matches 15 bases. Looked up from germline, CDR1 is SGHTA and CDR2 is FQGTGA. The ends lost 5 bases at V and 11 bases at J; junction bases unmatched: 7. CDR3 size: 15 residues. The CDR3 DNA sequence: TGTGCCAGCAGCCCCCCGGGACTAGCGGGGGGACAGCAGTTCTTC. Amino acid sequence: CASSPPGLAGGQQFF.

The chain carries TRBV5-4 and TRBJ2-1; perhaps TRBD1 as D (5 bases). This CDR3 region has 16 residues. The germline gives CDR1 SGHNT, CDR2 YYREEE (reference sequence). With 4 bases removed from V and 9 bases from J, the gap between germline ends came to 23 bases. CDR3 DNA sequence: TGTGCCAGCAGCGTAGAGATCGGACCTACCCAGGGTGAGCAGTTCTTC. This encodes CASSVEIGPTQGEQFF.

The chain recombines TRBV4-1 with TRBJ1-2; TRBD1 might be the D (5 bases). Germline-derived CDR1 and CDR2 are MGHRA and YSYEKL. Trimming took 1 base from V and 3 from J, leaving 15 bases between them. The CDR3 length is 16 residues. The CDR3 loop is CASSQVRPKGDYGYTF. DNA of the CDR3: TGCGCCAGCAGCCAAGTTAGACCTAAAGGGGACTATGGCTACACCTTC.

The chain links TRBV20-1 to TRBJ1-2; 7 bases are a match to TRBD1. Germline V gives CDR1 DFQATT, CDR2 SNEGSKA (reference sequence). The CDR3 is 11 residues long. After removal of 4 bases from V and 7 bases from J, the junction contained 3 bases not matched to a gene. DNA for the CDR3: TGCAGTGCTAAGACAGGGCCTGGCTACACCTTC. Protein sequence: CSAKTGPGYTF.

This sequence joins TRBV4-1 and TRBJ2-5; tentatively, D is TRBD1 (7 bases). The CDR3 contains 16 residues. Germline V CDR1 and CDR2: MGHRA, YSYEKL. V was cut by 0 bases and J by 4 bases, with 15 bases left in between. The CDR3 is CASSQEPAGGLETQYF. The CDR3 DNA reads TGCGCCAGCAGCCAAGAGCCGGCAGGGGGGCTAGAGACCCAGTACTTC.

The gene calls are TRBV2 and TRBJ2-1, with 12 bases aligning to TRBD2. After removal of 7 bases from V and 7 bases from J, the junction contained 17 bases not matched to a gene. The CDR3 consists of 18 residues. Germline-derived CDR1 and CDR2 are SNHLY and FYNNEI. CDR3 sequence reads: CASTLMQGLAGIGNEQFF. DNA of the CDR3: TGTGCCAGCACCCTGATGCAAGGACTAGCGGGGATTGGTAATGAGCAGTTCTTC.